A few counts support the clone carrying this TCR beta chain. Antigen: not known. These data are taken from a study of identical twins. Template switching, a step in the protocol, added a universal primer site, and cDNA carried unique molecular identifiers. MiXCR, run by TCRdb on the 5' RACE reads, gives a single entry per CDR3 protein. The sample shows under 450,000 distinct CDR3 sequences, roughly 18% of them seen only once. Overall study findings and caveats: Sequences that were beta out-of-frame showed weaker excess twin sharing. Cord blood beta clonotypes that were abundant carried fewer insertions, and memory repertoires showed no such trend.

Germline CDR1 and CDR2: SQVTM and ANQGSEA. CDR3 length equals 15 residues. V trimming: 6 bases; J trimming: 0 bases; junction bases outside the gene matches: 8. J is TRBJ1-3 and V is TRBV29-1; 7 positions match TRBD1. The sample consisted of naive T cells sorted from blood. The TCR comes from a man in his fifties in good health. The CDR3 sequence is CSVETGRSSGNTIYF. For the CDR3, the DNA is TGCAGCGTCGAGACAGGGAGAAGCTCTGGAAACACCATATATTTT.